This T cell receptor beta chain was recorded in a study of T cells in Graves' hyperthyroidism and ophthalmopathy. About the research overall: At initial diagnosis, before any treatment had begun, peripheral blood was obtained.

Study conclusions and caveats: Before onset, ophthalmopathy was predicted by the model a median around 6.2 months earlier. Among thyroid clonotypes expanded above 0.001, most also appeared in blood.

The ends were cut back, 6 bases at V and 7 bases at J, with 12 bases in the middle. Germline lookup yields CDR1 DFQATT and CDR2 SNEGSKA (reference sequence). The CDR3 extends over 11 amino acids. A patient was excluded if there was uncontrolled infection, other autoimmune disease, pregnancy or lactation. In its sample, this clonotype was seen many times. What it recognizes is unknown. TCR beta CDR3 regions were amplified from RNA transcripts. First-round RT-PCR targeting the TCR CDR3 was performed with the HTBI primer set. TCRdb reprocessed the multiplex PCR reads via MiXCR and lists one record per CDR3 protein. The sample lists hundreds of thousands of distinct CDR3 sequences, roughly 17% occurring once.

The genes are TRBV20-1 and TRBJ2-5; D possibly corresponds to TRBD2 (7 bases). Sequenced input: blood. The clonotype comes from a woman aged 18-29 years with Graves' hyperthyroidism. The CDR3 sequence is CSAKGGATQYF. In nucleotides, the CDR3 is TGCAGTGCCAAGGGGGGGGCGACCCAGTACTTC.